This T cell receptor (beta chain) was retrieved from a study of cytomegalovirus exposure and HLA in healthy donors (TCRdb year 2017). Regarding the complete study: According to an earlier analysis of a few hundred of the donors, 200 million or so T cells yielded 117 million unique TCR beta sequences and about 300 Gb of sequence data. Roughly 300 gigabases of sequencing data and approximately 80 million unique TCR sequences were included in an early release covering several hundred HLA-typed donors. Of the 398 genotyped donors, roughly 80% fell in the genetic ancestry cluster associated with self-reported Caucasian donors. The aim of the study was to test whether cataloging public T cell receptors could identify signatures of past pathogen exposure. Using immunosequencing, the study profiled T cell repertoires from 550 to 750 subjects and related those repertoires to cytomegalovirus serostatus. Along with the 666-subject first cohort, a separate validation cohort of approximately 110 different subjects was used. To predict cytomegalovirus infection status, the study combined high-throughput TCR immunosequencing, statistical association of individual TCRs with disease status, and machine learning. A later analysis re-examined previously published TCR beta repertoires from 610 or so donors and added high-resolution HLA genotyping to investigate patterns of TCR occurrence. Rather than drawing on any new phenotypic data, the later analysis identified candidate immune exposures from TCR beta sequences and the way those sequences occurred across donors. An earlier analysis of approximately 630 of the donors applied high-throughput TCR beta sequencing to assess whether each TCR beta V gene segment acted as functional or pseudogenic. Alongside the repertoire data, information on donor age, sex, ethnicity and CMV serostatus was compiled. A later genetic analysis took genome-wide SNP genotypes for about 55% of the 666 donors and used that subset as a discovery cohort. All discovery cohort repertoires had been generated on a single sequencing platform. Both class I and class II loci were covered by HLA typing, at four-digit resolution. Typing coverage varied by locus: about 629-640 donors for A, B, C, DRB1 and DQB1; approximately 560 for DQA1; over 600 for DPA1; approximately 490 for DPB1. Four or five DR-DQ haplotypes were handled as single units for association and clustering because linkage in the cohort was strong. Among 300 to 450 genotyped donors of the cohort, an average of roughly 240,000 unique TCR beta nucleotide sequences were sequenced per donor, about a sixth of them non-productive. General findings and caveats noted by the study authors: Because counts were too low, some 16 rarely observed V segments, including chromosome 9 orphons, were excluded from the earlier analysis of fewer than 650 of the donors. Cytomegalovirus status was reported to be diagnosed by the classifier with high specificity and sensitivity in both the original and validation cohorts. A cluster of highly shared sequence variants was judged likely to be a technical artifact of the sequencing pipeline. In the study, about 150 TCR beta chains were listed as associated with cytomegalovirus. According to a later analysis, most CMV-associated TCR beta chains appeared to be HLA-restricted, and the HLA associations seemed to be driven largely by CMV exposure. Specific HLA alleles were associated with over 15,000 TCR beta sequences at a false discovery rate of 0.05 in a later analysis. Immune exposure information for the cohort was limited to CMV serostatus. A further reported finding was that TCR beta sequences accurately predicted the HLA-A and HLA-B alleles for most subjects in the first cohort. In a later genetic analysis, a missense DCLRE1C variant was associated with V-gene and J-gene trimming of TCR beta chains, and the association was replicated in an independent cohort. Compared with the roughly 710-donor mean, donors in an Asian-associated ancestry cluster had fewer N-insertions in productive TCRs, according to a later genetic analysis. When HLA alleles, especially DR and DQ, strongly co-occurred, TCR associations were difficult to assign to individual alleles. Most TCR sequences were observed very rarely across donors, whereas some public TCRs were present in many individuals. Roughly uniform sequencing depth across donors was assumed in presence/absence analyses, although this assumption may not hold. Linkage disequilibrium might explain the correlated functional status among segregating V segments, but an unknown experimental factor could not be ruled out. In a later analysis, HLA-associated TCR beta chains showed more clonal expansion and lower generation probabilities than non-associated chains that were equally common. The cohort was sequenced for TCR beta chains only, and without alpha or paired-chain data the features that could be detected were limited. Several of the top co-occurrence clusters appeared to be linked to parvovirus B19, influenza, CMV and Epstein-Barr virus, according to a later analysis. In vitro tests confirmed that three of the cytomegalovirus-associated TCR beta chains recognize cytomegalovirus antigens. In a later analysis, the rate of TCR association differed among HLA loci, with DRB1 alleles having the most associated TCRs and HLA-C alleles having the fewest. Because HLA typing was missing for some donors at each locus, association tests included only the typed subset. An earlier analysis of approximately 540 of the donors showed that most TCR beta V segments appeared in productive rearrangements either about 87% or about 30% of the time, which broadly matched IMGT annotations. According to the authors, the approach could potentially be generalized to other disease states and immunological phenotypes.

A remark on this clone: There is no known antigen for this receptor. Base-call qualities are not available, and no considerably larger clone is one nucleotide away. The same CDR3 arises from other DNA sequences in this sample as well.

The cohort was made up of 500 to 850 healthy bone marrow donors. At the time of sampling, all cohort members were nominally healthy, though unrecorded immune exposures were likely present. The donor was CMV seropositive and was included in the group of some 290 seropositive cohort members. A peripheral blood sample was collected from each donor, and TCR beta sequencing was performed on peripheral blood mononuclear cells. Genomic DNA extraction from the blood cell samples was performed with the Qiagen DNeasy Blood Extraction Kit. Library method: the immunoSEQ multiplex PCR assay. A mixture of 60 forward primers for TCR Vbeta segments and 13 reverse primers for TCR Jbeta segments was used in the multiplex PCR. Amplification of the CDR3 region of rearranged TCR beta genes was performed with a multiplex PCR assay on genomic DNA. Amplified TCR beta libraries were sequenced as 87-base-pair reads on the Illumina HiSeq System. The source study handled its data this way. A later analysis tallied roughly 78 million unique TCR beta chains across the 660 or so repertoires, and approximately 12 million of those chains were shared by two or more donors. Raw reads were error-corrected and collapsed into unique sequences with a nearest-neighbor algorithm that merged closely related sequences to remove PCR and sequencing errors. V, D and J gene segments were assigned by aligning CDR3 sequences to IMGT reference sequences. For a sequence to be retained, at least a six-nucleotide match to both a V gene segment and a J gene segment was required. A rearrangement counted as productive if the CDR3 had no stop codons and remained in frame with V and J, and every other rearrangement counted as non-productive. Following IMGT convention, CDR3 was defined as the stretch from the second conserved V-encoded cysteine to the conserved J-encoded phenylalanine. Sequences without an unambiguous match to a single V gene segment were excluded from the earlier analysis of about 600 of the donors. In an earlier analysis of more than 500 of the donors, a V segment was called functional when productive rearrangements were above 56.7%, and segregating when the standard deviation between donors exceeded 5%. A statistical classification framework was built for diagnosing cytomegalovirus status from the catalog of TCR beta chain sequences. A later analysis assigned V and J genes by comparing TCR nucleotide sequences with IMGT/GENE-DB human TR gene sequences. A later analysis assigned CDR3 sequences and most-parsimonious VDJ recombination scenarios with the TCRdist pipeline. A later analysis defined each TCR beta chain by its CDR3 amino acid sequence plus V-gene family, and excluded reads lacking a unique V-gene family. A later analysis removed 550 to 700 highly shared, low-generation-probability nucleotide sequences to deal with suspected cross-contamination and a sequencing artifact. In a later analysis, a clonal expansion index was calculated for each public chain from normalized within-repertoire ranks of inferred template counts. In a later analysis, generation probabilities were computed using a VDJ recombination model fitted to out-of-frame rearrangements, and the results were checked against IGoR. A later analysis scored TCR-TCR, TCR-HLA and TCR-CMV co-occurrence with hypergeometric tests, applying a repertoire-size bias correction to TCR pairs. In a later analysis, false discovery rates were estimated by permuting HLA or CMV assignments 20 times. In a later analysis, co-occurring TCRs were grouped with DBSCAN, and TCRdist sequence similarity was added when clustering was performed within HLA-allele-positive subsets. Repertoires with fewer than 30,000 or more than 120,000 public chains, plus five repertoires with anomalous nucleotide sharing, were excluded from co-occurrence clustering. What TCRdb holds here is the immuneACCESS table cut down to in-frame rearrangements. Part of the clones is not present; checked against another copy, under half of the missing clones reflect an unresolved V gene, and the others are unexplained. From that table come the V and J calls and clone size; the DNA was used to work out D and trimming. This sample gives 180,000 or so clones in total; about 85% of them show up just once. The ten largest clones take up around 1.4% of the sample.

Sequences were obtained from PBMCs. This clonotype was sampled from a girl between 5 and 17 years old in good health and CMV-seropositive.

In nucleotides, the sequence is TGTGCCAGCAGTTACCTGAGCGGCTCCTACAATGAGCAGTTCTTC. This yields the protein CASSYLSGSYNEQFF. The rearrangement joined TRBV6-5 to TRBJ2-1; TRBD2 is perhaps the D gene, given 5 matching bases. V is shortened by 2 bases, J by 0 bases, and the region joining them spans 8 bases. The CDR3 goes from the cysteine to the phenylalanine over 15 residues. CDR3 DNA is the only sequence kept; it has 45 bases, read in frame from the first base. Taken from the germline V gene, the CDR1 and CDR2 loops are MNHEY and SVGAGI.